The 24 T cell receptor beta chains presented below share a single source sample, sequenced in a study of blood T cell repertoires in COVID-19. Sequencing used immunoSEQ multiplex PCR; TCRdb keeps in-frame clones, though not all of them. The sample includes tens of thousands of clones, 75% to 90% seen only once; the top ten take about 1.2%. The sample consisted of peripheral blood. These receptors were taken from a man in his fifties or sixties with acute or convalescent COVID-19.

The chain couples TRBV27 to TRBJ1-1; D is unclear. V gave up 3 bases and J gave up 1 base, with 9 bases separating them. Germline V gene data show CDR1 as MNHEY and CDR2 as SMNVEV (reference sequence). The CDR3 runs to 14 residues. This CDR3 is CASSLVAGNTEAFF. The DNA of the CDR3 is TGTGCCAGCAGTTTGGTGGCGGGGAACACTGAAGCTTTCTTT.

The chain has TRBV5-4 and TRBJ2-1, with D uncertain. CDR3 size: 12 residues. Per germline, CDR1 SGHNT and CDR2 YYREEE (reference sequence). Trimming left V 4 bases short and J 8 bases short, with 10 bases between. The CDR3, as DNA: TGTGCCAGCAGCCCCAACCGGGATGAGCAGTTCTTC. Translation: CASSPNRDEQFF.

The chain links TRBV19 to TRBJ2-7, with 8 bases fitting TRBD1. The V gene's germline CDR1 is LNHDA and CDR2 SQIVND (reference sequence). This CDR3 has 14 residues. The V gene end was trimmed by 6 bases and the J gene end by 1 base; junction bases not matched to a gene: 5. CDR3 protein: CASSPQGVSYEQYF. The CDR3 nucleotides are TGTGCCAGTAGCCCACAGGGGGTGTCCTACGAGCAGTACTTC.

CDR3 DNA sequence: TGTGCCAGCAGCTTAGTTAGCGGGACTAGCACAGATACGCAGTATTTT. Protein product: CASSLVSGTSTDTQYF. The genes are TRBV7-9 and TRBJ2-3, with TRBD2 matching 8 bases. Germline assignment: CDR1 SEHNR and CDR2 FQNEAQ (reference sequence). V shed 1 base, J shed 0 bases, and the junction held 3 bases outside the gene matches. This CDR3 is built from 16 residues.

This sequence joins TRBV27 and TRBJ2-7, with D maybe TRBD2 (7 bases). The V end was cut by 1 base, the J end by 4 bases, with 17 bases between. CDR1 and CDR2 (germline): MNHEY, SMNVEV (reference sequence). The CDR3 consists of 16 residues. CDR3 coding DNA: TGTGCCAGCAGTTTATTGGGGGGGCAGGTCGGATACGAGCAGTACTTC. It yields the protein CASSLLGGQVGYEQYF.

The chain employs TRBV2 and TRBJ2-7; D ambiguous. This CDR3 comprises 13 residues. V was pared by 6 bases and J by 0 bases, with 9 bases between. The germline CDR1 and CDR2 sequences are SNHLY and FYNNEI. The CDR3 is CASRVQLSYEQYF. The DNA of the CDR3 is TGTGCCAGCAGGGTACAGCTCTCCTACGAGCAGTACTTC.

J is TRBJ2-1 and V is TRBV5-1, with D possibly TRBD1 on 5 matching bases. In germline, CDR1 is SGHRS, CDR2 YFSETQ. This CDR3 comprises 11 residues. V lost 6 bases and J lost 6, with 7 bases in between. CDR3 region: CASNQGNEQFF. CDR3 bases: TGCGCCAGCAACCAGGGCAATGAGCAGTTCTTC.

The gene calls are TRBV14 and TRBJ1-2; no reliable D call. Germline-derived CDR1 and CDR2 are SGHDN and FVKESK. This CDR3 has 14 amino acids. V was trimmed by 0 bases and J by 8 bases, leaving 13 bases between them. CDR3 sequence: CASSQEFGTGGYTF. In DNA form, the CDR3 reads TGTGCCAGCAGCCAAGAGTTCGGAACGGGGGGCTACACCTTC.

The CDR3 reads CASSVGNTGELFF. In DNA, the CDR3 is TGTGCCAGCAGTGTCGGGAATACCGGGGAGCTGTTTTTT. The chain is built from TRBV2 and TRBJ2-2, with a weak D call TRBD2 (5 bases). Trimming shortened V by 4 bases and J by 5 bases, and 8 bases separated the two germline ends. Germline-derived CDR1 and CDR2 are SNHLY and FYNNEI. The CDR3 covers 13 residues.

This clone was counted between two and nine times. V and J are TRBV11-2 and TRBJ1-1, with 12 positions matching TRBD1. V was clipped by 6 bases and J by 3 bases; unmatched bases: 8. The germline V gene encodes CDR1 SGHAT and CDR2 FQNNGV. This CDR3 comprises 16 residues. CDR3: CASRSGTGGFDTEAFF. The CDR3 coding sequence is TGTGCCAGCAGGAGCGGGACAGGGGGCTTCGACACTGAAGCTTTCTTT.

The gene calls are TRBV7-9 and TRBJ2-3, with D perhaps matching TRBD1 (5 bases). Germline V gene lookup returns CDR1 SEHNR and CDR2 FQNEAQ (reference sequence). The CDR3 is 15 residues long. The V and J ends lost 3 bases and 2 bases respectively, with 12 bases between them. The CDR3 spells CASSLMTANTDTQYF. The CDR3 DNA sequence: TGTGCCAGCAGCTTGATGACAGCGAACACAGATACGCAGTATTTT. The full variable domain, in which reference TRBV7-9 and TRBJ2-3 provide the parts outside the CDR3, is DTGVSQNPRHKITKRGQNVTFRCDPISEHNRLYWYRQTLGQGPEFLTYFQNEAQLEKSRLLSDRFSAERPKGSFSTLEIQRTEQGDSAMYLCASSLMTANTDTQYFGPGTRLTVL.

The V call is TRBV7-9, the J call TRBJ2-1; D is undetermined. Trimming removed 3 bases from V and 6 bases from J, with 12 bases in between. CDR3 size: 14 residues. In germline, CDR1 is SEHNR, CDR2 FQNEAQ (reference sequence). The CDR3, as DNA: TGTGCCAGCAGCTTCACTTCTAATATCAATGAGCAGTTCTTC. Translating it yields CASSFTSNINEQFF.

A few counts support this clone. This rearrangement joins TRBV4-1 to TRBJ2-7; D is unclear. V was trimmed by 2 bases and J by 9 bases, leaving 14 bases between them. The CDR3 runs 13 residues. The V gene's germline CDR1 is MGHRA and CDR2 YSYEKL. CDR3 in amino acids: CASSQQGRPGQYF. The CDR3 DNA sequence: TGCGCCAGCAGCCAACAAGGCCGTCCGGGGCAGTACTTC.

This rearrangement joins TRBV10-3 to TRBJ1-3, with 9 bases that match TRBD1. Germline lookup yields CDR1 ENHRY and CDR2 SYGVKD. The CDR3 loop spans 15 amino acids. After removal of 5 bases from V and 1 base from J, the junction contained 3 bases not matched to a gene. The CDR3 DNA sequence: TGTGCCATCAGTAATGGACAGGGGTCTGGAAACACCATATATTTT. This gives the protein CAISNGQGSGNTIYF.

The chain recombines TRBV5-1 with TRBJ2-3, with TRBD1 matching 7 bases. Germline lookup yields CDR1 SGHRS and CDR2 YFSETQ. This CDR3 has 15 residues. V trimming: 4 bases; J trimming: 2 bases; junction bases outside the gene matches: 7. The CDR3 DNA reads TGCGCCAGCAGCAAGGGACAGATCGACACAGATACGCAGTATTTT. Translated: CASSKGQIDTDTQYF.

This clone was seen a few times. This rearrangement joins TRBV5-5 to TRBJ1-5, with 8 nucleotides matching TRBD1. Germline CDR1 SGHKS, CDR2 YYEKEE (reference sequence). The CDR3 runs to 15 residues. The J segment lost 6 bases and the V segment lost 4 bases, leaving 9 bases of the junction unmatched. CDR3 in amino acids: CASSETPGQVQPQHF. The CDR3 bases are TGTGCCAGCAGCGAAACACCGGGACAGGTTCAGCCCCAGCATTTT.

The V and J genes are TRBV5-4 and TRBJ1-3; D ambiguous. V was cut by 2 bases and J by 5 bases, with 11 bases left in between. The CDR3 has 14 residues. The germline CDR1 and CDR2 sequences are SGHNT and YYREEE (reference sequence). CDR3 protein: CASSLGGSRNTIYF. For the CDR3, the DNA is TGTGCCAGCAGCTTAGGCGGCAGCAGAAACACCATATATTTT.

The chain links TRBV18 to TRBJ2-7; D possibly corresponds to TRBD1 (6 bases). Germline CDR1 and CDR2: KGHSH and LQKENI. The CDR3 sequence is 13 residues long. V was clipped by 3 bases and J by 7 bases, with 13 bases between them. The CDR3 spells CASSPSRTAEQYF. CDR3 coding DNA: TGTGCCAGCTCACCCTCCAGGACAGCAGAGCAGTACTTC.

The chain is built from TRBV29-1 and TRBJ2-6; D may be TRBD2 (5 bases). V lost 5 bases, J lost 3 bases, and 8 bases lay in between. The CDR3 totals 13 residues. Germline CDR1 SQVTM, CDR2 ANQGSEA. The CDR3 reads CSVWRSGANVLTF. CDR3 DNA sequence: TGCAGCGTTTGGAGGAGTGGGGCCAACGTCCTGACTTTC. The full variable domain, in which reference TRBV29-1 and TRBJ2-6 provide the parts outside the CDR3, is SAVISQKPSRDICQRGTSLTIQCQVDSQVTMMFWYRQQPGQSLTLIATANQGSEATYESGFVIDKFPISRPNLTFSTLTVSNMSPEDSSIYLCSVWRSGANVLTFGAGSRLTVL.

This sequence joins TRBV5-5 and TRBJ1-1, with TRBD1 matching 9 bases. From germline, CDR1 is SGHKS and CDR2 YYEKEE (reference sequence). V dropped 3 bases and J dropped 0; count of bases not matched to a gene: 6. The CDR3 sequence is 16 residues long. The CDR3 DNA is TGTGCCAGCAGCTCCAGACAGGGGGATCTGAACACTGAAGCTTTCTTT. Its translation is CASSSRQGDLNTEAFF.

V is TRBV20-1 and J is TRBJ1-5; D remains ambiguous. The germline gives CDR1 DFQATT, CDR2 SNEGSKA (reference sequence). This CDR3 region has 13 residues. Trimming removed 3 bases from V and 0 bases from J, with 6 bases in between. CDR3 in DNA: TGCAGTGCTAGTGGCGTTAGCAATCAGCCCCAGCATTTT. The encoded protein is CSASGVSNQPQHF.

The V and J genes are TRBV7-9 and TRBJ2-1; TRBD2 aligns across 13 bases. CDR1 and CDR2 (germline): SEHNR, FQNEAQ (reference sequence). CDR3 length: 19 amino acids. The ends lost 4 bases at V and 0 bases at J; junction bases unmatched: 9. CDR3 protein: CASSSQLGLAGSSYNEQFF. The CDR3 bases are TGTGCCAGCAGCTCGCAACTGGGACTAGCGGGGAGCTCCTACAATGAGCAGTTCTTC.

Written as DNA, the CDR3 is TGTGCCAGCAGTTTATCTGTCCGAGAGACCCAGTACTTC. It translates to CASSLSVRETQYF. This rearrangement joins TRBV27 to TRBJ2-5, with D hard to call. The CDR3 runs 13 residues. V dropped 0 bases and J dropped 4 bases, with 6 bases sitting between them. Germline CDR1 MNHEY, CDR2 SMNVEV (reference sequence).

The rearrangement joins TRBV6-6 to TRBJ2-7; TRBD2 is a possible D gene (5 bases). This CDR3 has 13 amino acids. Trimming cost V 6 bases and J 3 bases, with 12 bases left between them. Germline assignment: CDR1 MNHNY and CDR2 SVGAGI (reference sequence). As DNA, the CDR3 is TGTGCCAGCAGCCCAGCGGTGAACTACGAGCAGTACTTC. This translates into CASSPAVNYEQYF.